These T cell receptor beta chains were read from a single sample in a study of T cells in Graves' hyperthyroidism and ophthalmopathy. TCRdb reanalysed the multiplex PCR reads using MiXCR and keeps one entry per CDR3 protein. The table records about 290,000 distinct CDR3 sequences, around 20% of them present only once. The sequencing input was blood. The receptors were sampled from a man in his fifties or sixties with Graves' ophthalmopathy. Both conserved end residues are part of each CDR3. The order of the fields is D gene, J gene, clone size, V gene, CDR3 protein, CDR3 DNA. A D gene is named only where the DNA matches it firmly. For some rows the clone size is stated as once, few or many, or as a class when expanded; others skip it.

D gene: TRBD1
J gene: TRBJ2-3
clone size: few
V gene: TRBV20-1
CDR3 protein: CSAQTGVSTDTQYF
CDR3 DNA: TGCAGTGCCCAAACAGGGGTTAGCACAGATACGCAGTATTTT

D gene: TRBD2
J gene: TRBJ2-1
clone size: few
V gene: TRBV24-1
CDR3 protein: CATSGGLVFGEQFF
CDR3 DNA: TGTGCCACCAGTGGGGGACTAGTGTTTGGTGAGCAGTTCTTC

D gene: NA
J gene: TRBJ2-1
clone size: many
V gene: TRBV18
CDR3 protein: CASSPDLGFESYNEQFF
CDR3 DNA: TGTGCCAGCTCACCCGACCTGGGATTTGAGTCCTACAATGAGCAGTTCTTC

D gene: NA
J gene: TRBJ2-7
clone size: NA
V gene: TRBV12-3/TRBV12-4
CDR3 protein: CASSPYRRDSPGYEQYF
CDR3 DNA: TGTGCCAGCAGTCCTTACCGCCGGGACTCCCCCGGCTACGAGCAGTACTTC

D gene: TRBD2
J gene: TRBJ2-1
clone size: few
V gene: TRBV3-1
CDR3 protein: CASSSVAGVEGRQFF
CDR3 DNA: TGTGCCAGCTCGTCAGTGGCGGGAGTGGAAGGGCGGCAGTTCTTC

D gene: NA
J gene: TRBJ1-2
clone size: few
V gene: TRBV2
CDR3 protein: CASSLLDGRGVHGYTF
CDR3 DNA: TGTGCCAGCAGCCTGCTGGACGGAAGAGGAGTCCATGGCTACACCTTC

D gene: NA
J gene: TRBJ1-2
clone size: NA
V gene: TRBV28
CDR3 protein: CATVEKGYTF
CDR3 DNA: TGTGCCACCGTAGAGAAAGGCTACACCTTC

D gene: TRBD2
J gene: TRBJ2-1
clone size: many
V gene: TRBV5-1
CDR3 protein: CASRYGTSGEQFF
CDR3 DNA: TGCGCCAGCAGATATGGGACTAGCGGGGAACAGTTCTTC

D gene: TRBD1
J gene: TRBJ2-2
clone size: NA
V gene: TRBV12-3/TRBV12-4
CDR3 protein: CASSGDRGRGELFF
CDR3 DNA: TGTGCCAGCAGTGGGGACAGGGGGCGCGGGGAGCTGTTTTTT

D gene: NA
J gene: TRBJ2-7
clone size: few
V gene: TRBV28
CDR3 protein: CATGTDYYEQYF
CDR3 DNA: TGTGCCACCGGGACGGATTACTACGAGCAGTACTTC

D gene: NA
J gene: TRBJ1-6
clone size: NA
V gene: TRBV12-3/TRBV12-4
CDR3 protein: CASSLPYNSPLHF
CDR3 DNA: TGTGCCAGCAGCTTGCCCTATAATTCACCCCTCCACTTT

D gene: NA
J gene: TRBJ1-5
clone size: few
V gene: TRBV20-1
CDR3 protein: CSAPRGYGQPQHF
CDR3 DNA: TGCAGTGCCCCTAGGGGGTATGGACAGCCCCAGCATTTT

D gene: NA
J gene: TRBJ1-2
clone size: many
V gene: TRBV18
CDR3 protein: CASSPDRAAGGYTF
CDR3 DNA: TGTGCCAGCTCACCAGATCGGGCAGCGGGCGGCTACACCTTC

D gene: TRBD1
J gene: TRBJ2-3
clone size: few
V gene: TRBV27
CDR3 protein: CASSRMTGGISDTQYF
CDR3 DNA: TGTGCCAGCAGCCGCATGACAGGGGGGATATCAGATACGCAGTATTTT

D gene: NA
J gene: TRBJ2-7
clone size: few
V gene: TRBV6-2/TRBV6-3
CDR3 protein: CASSYRVSPGYEQYF
CDR3 DNA: TGTGCCAGCAGTTACCGAGTTTCCCCAGGGTACGAGCAGTACTTC

D gene: TRBD1
J gene: TRBJ2-7
clone size: NA
V gene: TRBV30
CDR3 protein: CAWDRGSYEQYF
CDR3 DNA: TGTGCCTGGGACAGGGGGTCCTACGAGCAGTACTTC

D gene: TRBD1
J gene: TRBJ2-7
clone size: many
V gene: TRBV2
CDR3 protein: CASSGRARGSSYEQYF
CDR3 DNA: TGTGCCAGCAGTGGTCGTGCCAGGGGGAGCTCCTACGAGCAGTACTTC

D gene: NA
J gene: TRBJ1-2
clone size: NA
V gene: TRBV28
CDR3 protein: CASRAPGGYTF
CDR3 DNA: TGTGCCAGCAGGGCCCCGGGTGGCTACACCTTC

D gene: NA
J gene: TRBJ1-4
clone size: many
V gene: TRBV6-1
CDR3 protein: CASKPVGQNEKLFF
CDR3 DNA: TGTGCCAGCAAACCCGTCGGCCAGAATGAAAAACTGTTTTTT

D gene: TRBD1
J gene: TRBJ2-4
clone size: NA
V gene: TRBV24-1
CDR3 protein: CATSESTGTGRNIQYF
CDR3 DNA: TGTGCCACCAGTGAATCTACCGGGACAGGGCGCAACATTCAGTACTTC